The 8 T cell receptor beta chains in this list originate from one sample, sequenced in a study of human T cells and chemical hapten exposure. Using its own MiXCR run on the RACE reads, TCRdb lists one record per CDR3 protein. The repertoire includes around 160,000 distinct CDR3 sequences, about 14% of them detected once, and about 1.7% sits in the top ten. As to time point: patch test 1, 2 weeks after DPC sensitization. The sample's treatment: therapeutic diphenylcyclopropenone sensitization with weekly scalp DPC. This material consisted of whole blood, taken in connection with sensitization to the hapten diphenylcyclopropenone (DPC). These receptors all come from a woman aged 25 to 45 with alopecia areata. Some clones in this sample may be carry-over from other donors' samples.

This clonotype was counted at least ten times. The chain uses TRBV28 and TRBJ2-7; D is perhaps TRBD1 (5 bases). CDR1 and CDR2 from the germline V gene are MDHEN and SYDVKM. Deletions cut 6 bases from V and 6 bases from J, with 15 bases between. The CDR3 extends over 13 amino acids. CDR3 region: CASRLPMGPEQYF. CDR3 DNA: TGTGCCAGCAGACTTCCCATGGGGCCCGAGCAGTACTTC.

This clonotype has ten or more counts. V gene TRBV18 combines with J gene TRBJ1-6; perhaps TRBD1 as D (5 bases). Trimming shortened V by 3 bases and J by 7 bases, and 7 bases separated the two germline ends. CDR3 length: 13 amino acids. Germline-derived CDR1 and CDR2 are KGHSH and LQKENI. The DNA of the CDR3 is TGTGCCAGCTCACCGACAGAGAATTCACCCCTCCACTTT. It yields the protein CASSPTENSPLHF. The whole variable domain, filled in from reference TRBV18 and TRBJ1-6, reads NAGVMQNPRHLVRRRGQEARLRCSPMKGHSHVYWYRQLPEEGLKFMVYLQKENIIDESGMPKERFSAEFPKEGPSILRIQQVVRGDSAAYFCASSPTENSPLHFGNGTRLTVT.

This clonotype came up a few times. This CDR3 reads CASSPRTGEFIDEQFF. The CDR3 nucleotides read TGTGCCAGCAGCCCGCGGACAGGGGAGTTCATCGATGAGCAGTTCTTC. The V and J genes are TRBV7-9 and TRBJ2-1; 9 bases align to TRBD1. CDR1 is SEHNR and CDR2 is FQNEAQ in the germline V gene (reference sequence). Trimming took 5 bases from V and 8 from J; bases not matched to a gene: 13. The CDR3 totals 16 residues.

This clonotype was detected many times. This chain joins TRBV5-1 and TRBJ1-5; no definite D call. The CDR3 covers 17 residues. Germline lookup yields CDR1 SGHRS and CDR2 YFSETQ. V lost 0 bases and J lost 0, with 13 bases in between. The CDR3: CASSLGAAVDSNQPQHF. The CDR3, as DNA: TGCGCCAGCAGCTTGGGGGCGGCAGTTGATAGCAATCAGCCCCAGCATTTT.

This clonotype was picked up a small number of times. The chain employs TRBV29-1 and TRBJ2-7; unclear D gene. The V end was cut by 4 bases, the J end by 0 bases, with 10 bases between. From germline, CDR1 is SQVTM and CDR2 ANQGSEA. The CDR3 loop spans 13 amino acids. CDR3 in amino acids: CSVGSRSSYEQYF. The CDR3 DNA sequence: TGCAGCGTTGGGTCCAGGAGCTCCTACGAGCAGTACTTC.

There are a few counts of this clonotype. The J gene is TRBJ1-5, the V gene TRBV21-1; TRBD1, the table's D call, was not compared with the DNA. TRBV21-1 is reported as a pseudogene. This CDR3 has 17 residues. The CDR3 DNA reads as TGTGCCAGCAGCAAAGTCCCCCAGGGGCCGCCTTCCTGGCCCCAGCATTTT. Residues: CASSKVPQGPPSWPQHF.

The V gene is TRBV30, the J gene TRBJ1-1, with D possibly matching TRBD1 (6 bases). CDR1 and CDR2 from the germline V gene are GTSNPN and SVGIG (reference sequence). The CDR3 is 11 residues long. V lost 4 bases and J 7 bases, leaving 10 bases between the germline ends. In nucleotides, the CDR3 is TGTGCCTGGATGCAGGGGAGTGAAGCTTTCTTT. Encoded protein: CAWMQGSEAFF.

The gene calls are TRBV6-5 and TRBJ2-3; D possibly matches TRBD1 or TRBD2 (5 bases each). CDR3 length: 16 amino acids. Between the trimmed V and J ends, which lost 2 bases and 7 bases, there was a span of 19 bases. Germline V gene data show CDR1 as MNHEY and CDR2 as SVGAGI. This chain's CDR3 is CASSYTGTTGTYTQYF. CDR3 DNA: TGTGCCAGCAGTTACACGGGGACGACCGGGACCTATACGCAGTATTTT.